This T cell receptor beta chain was recorded in a study of CD8+ T cells in alopecia areata. The V gene's germline CDR1 is SGHRS and CDR2 YFSETQ. V gave up 5 bases and J gave up 5 bases, with 7 bases separating them. The CDR3 runs 11 residues. cDNA prepared by RNA extraction and subsequent reverse transcription served as the template for sequencing. Sequencing used immunoSEQ multiplex PCR; TCRdb keeps in-frame clones, though not all of them. Of about 120,000 clones listed, 30% to 40% were seen once; the top ten hold 3.1%. This clone has just a few counts. Alopecia areata patients had lesional scalp punch biopsies and peripheral blood taken from them. Sorted populations comprised CD4+ and CD8+ T cells obtained from PBMCs.

This TCR was sampled from a human donor with alopecia areata. The sequencing input was CD4+ T cells sorted from blood. V is TRBV5-1 and J is TRBJ2-5; D unresolved. CDR3 loop: CASRDRETQYF. In nucleotides, the CDR3 is TGCGCCAGCAGGGACCGGGAGACCCAGTACTTC.